This T cell receptor beta chain was documented in a study of sequential checkpoint blockade in melanoma. Study summary: DNA from around 87 pretreatment tumor samples underwent TCRβ immunosequencing. About two dozen patients had matched tumor biopsies before treatment and at week 13 after nivolumab or ipilimumab alone.

Sequenced by immunoSEQ multiplex PCR; TCRdb stores in-frame clones only, minus some. The sample shows about 9,500 clones, roughly 23% of them seen only once. Trimming cost V 1 base and J 3 bases, with 10 bases left between them. Germline CDR1 is SGHVS and CDR2 is FNYEAQ. The length of the CDR3 is 15 residues. As for treatment: randomized to nivolumab then ipilimumab (arm A) or the reverse (arm B). This clone was seen more than once but under ten times. The receptor comes from a human donor with melanoma. The gene calls are TRBV7-6 and TRBJ1-5, with no clear D. The material sequenced was tumor tissue (inferred from file names), taken from a patient given nivolumab and ipilimumab in sequence. In DNA, the CDR3 is TGTGCCAGCAGCTTAGTCTGGGCCAACAATCAGCCCCAGCATTTT. It yields the protein CASSLVWANNQPQHF.